The source of this T cell receptor beta chain is a study of regulatory T cells in long-lasting Graves disease. Library construction for TCR beta used iRepertoire HTBI primers and Arm-PCR of CDR3 regions. From the multiplex PCR reads, TCRdb called clonotypes with MiXCR, one entry per CDR3 protein. The repertoire holds 400,000 to 500,000 distinct CDR3 sequences, with approximately 16% as singletons. The time point is: newly diagnosed GD, antithyroid drugs for less than 3 months. PBMC RNA served as the TCR library source. After removal of 5 bases from V and 0 bases from J, the junction contained 7 bases not matched to a gene. The CDR3 runs to 15 residues. CDR1 and CDR2 (germline): MDHEN, SYDVKM. The data also belong to a second study, concerning T cells in Graves' hyperthyroidism and ophthalmopathy. From that study: The TCR CDR3 first-round RT-PCR relied on the HTBI primer set.

Here the sequenced sample was peripheral blood mononuclear cells (PBMCs), taken at new diagnosis, from a patient treated with antithyroid drugs. J is TRBJ2-7 and V is TRBV28; TRBD2 aligns across 7 bases. The clonotype was recovered from a woman aged 18-29 years with Graves disease. As DNA, the CDR3 is TGTGCCAGCAGTGGGGAGCGGGGAATCTCCTACGAGCAGTACTTC. This encodes CASSGERGISYEQYF.